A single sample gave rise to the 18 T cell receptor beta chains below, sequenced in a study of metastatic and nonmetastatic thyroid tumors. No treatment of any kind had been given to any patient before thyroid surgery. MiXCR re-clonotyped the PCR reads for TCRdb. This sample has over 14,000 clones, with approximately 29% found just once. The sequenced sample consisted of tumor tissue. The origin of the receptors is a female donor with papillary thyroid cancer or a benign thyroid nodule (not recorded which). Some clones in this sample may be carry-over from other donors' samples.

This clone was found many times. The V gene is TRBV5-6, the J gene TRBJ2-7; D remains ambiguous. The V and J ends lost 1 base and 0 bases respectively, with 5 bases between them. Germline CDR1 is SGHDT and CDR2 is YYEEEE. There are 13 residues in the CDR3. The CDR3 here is CASSLWGSYEQYF. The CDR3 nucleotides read TGTGCCAGCAGCTTGTGGGGCTCCTACGAGCAGTACTTC.

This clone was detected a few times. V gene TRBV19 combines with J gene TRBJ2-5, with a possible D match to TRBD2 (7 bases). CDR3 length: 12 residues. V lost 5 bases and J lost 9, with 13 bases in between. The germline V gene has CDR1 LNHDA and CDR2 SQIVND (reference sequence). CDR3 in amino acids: CASSLLGGPQYF. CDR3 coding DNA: TGTGCCAGTAGTCTCCTCGGGGGGCCCCAGTACTTC.

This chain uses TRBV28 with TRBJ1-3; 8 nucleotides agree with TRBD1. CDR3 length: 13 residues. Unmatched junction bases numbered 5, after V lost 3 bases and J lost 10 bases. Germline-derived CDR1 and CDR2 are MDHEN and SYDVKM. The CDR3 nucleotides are TGTGCCAGCAGTTTGACAGGGGTGGGGACCATATATTTT. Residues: CASSLTGVGTIYF.

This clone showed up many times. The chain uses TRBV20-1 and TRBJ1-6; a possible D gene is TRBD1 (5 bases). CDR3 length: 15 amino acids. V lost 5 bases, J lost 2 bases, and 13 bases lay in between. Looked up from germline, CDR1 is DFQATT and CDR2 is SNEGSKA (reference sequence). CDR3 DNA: TGCAGTGCTCGCGGGGGAGGGCCCTATAATTCACCCCTCCACTTT. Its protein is CSARGGGPYNSPLHF.

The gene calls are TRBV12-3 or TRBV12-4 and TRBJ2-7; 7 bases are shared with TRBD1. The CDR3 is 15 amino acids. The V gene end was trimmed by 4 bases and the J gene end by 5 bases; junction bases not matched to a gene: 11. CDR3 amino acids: CASSSSGQGENEQYF. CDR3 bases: TGTGCCAGCAGTTCCTCTGGGCAGGGGGAAAACGAGCAGTACTTC.

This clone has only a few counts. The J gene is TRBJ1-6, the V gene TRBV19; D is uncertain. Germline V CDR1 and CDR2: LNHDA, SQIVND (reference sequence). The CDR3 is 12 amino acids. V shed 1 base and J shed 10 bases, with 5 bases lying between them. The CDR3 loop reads CASSIGGSPLHF. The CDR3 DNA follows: TGTGCCAGTAGTATAGGTGGATCACCCCTCCACTTT.

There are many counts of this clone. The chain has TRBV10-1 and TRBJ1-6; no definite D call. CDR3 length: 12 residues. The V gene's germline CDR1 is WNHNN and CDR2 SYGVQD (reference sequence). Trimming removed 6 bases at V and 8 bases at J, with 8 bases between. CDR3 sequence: CASSAADSPLHF. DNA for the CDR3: TGCGCCAGCAGCGCCGCCGATTCACCCCTCCACTTT.

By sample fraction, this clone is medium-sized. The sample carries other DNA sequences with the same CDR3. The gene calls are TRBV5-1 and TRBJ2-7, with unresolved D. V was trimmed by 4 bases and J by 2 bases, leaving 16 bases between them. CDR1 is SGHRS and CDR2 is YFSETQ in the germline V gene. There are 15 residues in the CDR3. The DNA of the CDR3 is TGCGCCAGCAGCCCCCGTGGTGTATCGGCCTACGAGCAGTACTTC. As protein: CASSPRGVSAYEQYF.

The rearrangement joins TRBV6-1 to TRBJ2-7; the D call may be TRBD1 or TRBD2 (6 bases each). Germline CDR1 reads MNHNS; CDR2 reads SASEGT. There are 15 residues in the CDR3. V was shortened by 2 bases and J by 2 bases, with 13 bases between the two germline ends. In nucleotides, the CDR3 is TGTGCCAGCAGTGAAAGGTGGGGGGCCGCCTACGAGCAGTACTTC. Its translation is CASSERWGAAYEQYF.

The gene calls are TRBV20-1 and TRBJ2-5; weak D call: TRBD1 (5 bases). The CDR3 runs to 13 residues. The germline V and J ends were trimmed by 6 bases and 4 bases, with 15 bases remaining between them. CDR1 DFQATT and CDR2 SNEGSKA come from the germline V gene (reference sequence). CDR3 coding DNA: TGCAGTGCCTCAGGGCTAGTAGGAGAGACCCAGTACTTC. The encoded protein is CSASGLVGETQYF.

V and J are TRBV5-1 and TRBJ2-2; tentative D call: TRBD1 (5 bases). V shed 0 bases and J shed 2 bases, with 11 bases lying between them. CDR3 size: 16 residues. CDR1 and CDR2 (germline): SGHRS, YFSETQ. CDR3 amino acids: CASSLVRGSNTGELFF. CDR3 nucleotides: TGCGCCAGCAGCTTGGTAAGGGGATCAAACACCGGGGAGCTGTTTTTT.

CDR3 bases: TGCGCCAGCAGCCAGGAACGGACCGACAGGGAGCAGTTCTTC. Protein sequence: CASSQERTDREQFF. The rearrangement links TRBV4-3 to TRBJ2-1; D might be TRBD1 (6 bases). This CDR3 region has 14 residues. V lost 3 bases and J lost 10, with 16 bases in between. CDR1 and CDR2 (germline): LGHNA, YSLEER.

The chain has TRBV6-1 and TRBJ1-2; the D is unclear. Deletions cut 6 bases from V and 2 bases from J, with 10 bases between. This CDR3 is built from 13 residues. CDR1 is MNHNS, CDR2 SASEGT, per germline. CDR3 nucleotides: TGTGCCAGCAGACTAGGGTTCAACTATGGCTACACCTTC. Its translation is CASRLGFNYGYTF.

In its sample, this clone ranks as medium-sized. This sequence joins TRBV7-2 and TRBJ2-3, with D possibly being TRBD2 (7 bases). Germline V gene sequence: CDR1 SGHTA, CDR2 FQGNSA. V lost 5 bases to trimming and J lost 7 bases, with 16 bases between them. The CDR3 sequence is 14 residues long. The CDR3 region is CASSLPGGRYTQYF. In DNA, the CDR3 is TGTGCCAGCAGCCTCCCCGGGGGGCGGTATACGCAGTATTTT. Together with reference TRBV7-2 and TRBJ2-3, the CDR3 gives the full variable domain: GAGVSQSPSNKVTEKGKDVELRCDPISGHTALYWYRQSLGQGLEFLIYFQGNSAPDKSGLPSDRFSAERTGGSVSTLTIQRTQQEDSAVYLCASSLPGGRYTQYFGPGTRLTVL.

CDR3 residues: CASSGLTGTNYEQYF. In DNA, the CDR3 is TGTGCCAGCAGTGGGCTAACCGGGACCAACTACGAGCAGTACTTC. The V and J genes are TRBV25-1 and TRBJ2-7; D could derive from TRBD1 or TRBD2 (5 bases each). This CDR3 region has 15 residues. In germline, CDR1 is MGHDK, CDR2 SYGVNS. Trimming cost V 4 bases and J 3 bases, with 16 bases left between them.

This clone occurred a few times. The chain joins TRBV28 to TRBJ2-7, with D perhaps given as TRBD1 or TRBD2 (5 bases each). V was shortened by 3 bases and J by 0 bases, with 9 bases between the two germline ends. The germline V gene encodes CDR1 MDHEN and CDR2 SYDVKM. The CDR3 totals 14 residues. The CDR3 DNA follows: TGTGCCAGCAGTTTCGCAGGGAGCTCCTACGAGCAGTACTTC. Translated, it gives CASSFAGSSYEQYF.

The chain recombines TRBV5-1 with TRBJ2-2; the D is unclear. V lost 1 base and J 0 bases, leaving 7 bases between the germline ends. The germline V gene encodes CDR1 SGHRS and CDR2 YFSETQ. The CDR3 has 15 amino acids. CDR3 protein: CASSLLVTNTGELFF. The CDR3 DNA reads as TGCGCCAGCAGCTTGTTGGTCACGAACACCGGGGAGCTGTTTTTT.

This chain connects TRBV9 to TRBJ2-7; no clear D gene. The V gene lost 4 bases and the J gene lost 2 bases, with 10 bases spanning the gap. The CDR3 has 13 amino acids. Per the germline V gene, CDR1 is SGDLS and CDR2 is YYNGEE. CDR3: CASSTDGTYEQYF. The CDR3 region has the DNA TGTGCCAGCAGCACTGACGGCACCTACGAGCAGTACTTC.